The 6 T cell receptor beta chains reported below all come from one sample, sequenced in a study of blood T cell repertoires in COVID-19 (TCRdb year 2020). The method was the immunoSEQ multiplex PCR assay. As stored in TCRdb, this immuneACCESS dataset retains in-frame rearrangements with V and J assigned. A fraction of the clones does not appear; measured against another copy, unresolved V genes explain less than half of the discrepancy, and the remainder lacks a known reason. The sample records approximately 200,000 clones, roughly 87% of which are singletons. The ten most abundant clones make up 1.5% to 2% of the sample. Sequencing input: peripheral blood. The receptors were gathered from a man aged 35 to 55 with active or convalescent COVID-19.

This chain links TRBV11-2 with TRBJ1-6; tentatively, D is TRBD1 (6 bases). Germline loops: CDR1 SGHAT, CDR2 FQNNGV. Trimming shortened V by 5 bases and J by 0 bases, and 11 bases separated the two germline ends. The CDR3 has 16 amino acids. The CDR3 region has the DNA TGTGCCAGCAGCAGGGGGGGGAGCTCCTATAATTCACCCCTCCACTTT. Encoded protein: CASSRGGSSYNSPLHF. Complete variable domain (other parts from reference TRBV11-2 and TRBJ1-6): EAGVAQSPRYKIIEKRQSVAFWCNPISGHATLYWYQQILGQGPKLLIQFQNNGVVDDSQLPKDRFSAERLKGVDSTLKIQPAKLEDSAVYLCASSRGGSSYNSPLHFGNGTRLTVT.

V usage is TRBV7-9 and J usage is TRBJ1-2; D gene unclear. The V and J ends lost 5 bases and 4 bases respectively, with 20 bases between them. CDR3 length equals 16 residues. Germline CDR1 reads SEHNR; CDR2 reads FQNEAQ (reference sequence). CDR3 sequence reads: CASSPTSTIIAYGYTF. As DNA, the CDR3 is TGTGCCAGCAGCCCGACATCGACAATAATCGCCTATGGCTACACCTTC. Variable domain in full (rest from reference TRBV7-9 and TRBJ1-2): DTGVSQNPRHKITKRGQNVTFRCDPISEHNRLYWYRQTLGQGPEFLTYFQNEAQLEKSRLLSDRFSAERPKGSFSTLEIQRTEQGDSAMYLCASSPTSTIIAYGYTFGSGTRLTVV.

The chain links TRBV5-6 to TRBJ2-5; possibly TRBD1 for D (5 bases). CDR1 SGHDT and CDR2 YYEEEE come from the germline V gene. V lost 0 bases and J 5 bases, leaving 14 bases between the germline ends. The CDR3 runs to 15 residues. The DNA for the CDR3 is TGTGCCAGCAGCTTGGCCTTAGGGGCCGGGGAGACCCAGTACTTC. Protein sequence: CASSLALGAGETQYF.

V and J are TRBV20-1 and TRBJ2-1; TRBD2 matches 7 bases. This CDR3 spans 14 amino acids. Trimming cost V 3 bases and J 4 bases; bases outside gene matches: 6. CDR1 is DFQATT, CDR2 SNEGSKA, per germline (reference sequence). The CDR3 DNA is TGCAGTGCTAGTCTTGGGGGGGTGTACAATGAGCAGTTCTTC. Amino acid sequence: CSASLGGVYNEQFF.

This chain uses TRBV7-3 with TRBJ2-7; D is unresolved. Germline V gives CDR1 SGHTA, CDR2 FQGTGA. This CDR3 region has 13 residues. With 5 bases removed from V and 0 bases from J, the gap between germline ends came to 8 bases. CDR3 DNA: TGTGCCAGCAGCAGCGACGGCTCCTACGAGCAGTACTTC. Translation gives CASSSDGSYEQYF. The full variable domain, with the rest looked up from reference TRBV7-3 and TRBJ2-7, is GAGVSQTPSNKVTEKGKYVELRCDPISGHTALYWYRQSLGQGPEFLIYFQGTGAADDSGLPNDRFFAVRPEGSVSTLKIQRTERGDSAVYLCASSSDGSYEQYFGPGTRLTVT.

This clone was seen only a few times. The same CDR3 also results from other DNA sequences found in this sample. The chain uses TRBV7-8 and TRBJ1-2, with D maybe TRBD1 (6 bases). The length of the CDR3 is 14 residues. The germline CDR1 and CDR2 sequences are SGHVS and FQNEAQ. Trimming removed 2 bases from V and 3 bases from J, with 10 bases in between. The CDR3 bases are TGTGCCAGCAGCTTACGGTCAGGGGACTATGGCTACACCTTC. It codes for CASSLRSGDYGYTF.